A single T cell receptor (beta chain) is shown here with its context. V dropped 5 bases and J dropped 0; count of bases not matched to a gene: 8. CDR1 and CDR2 from the germline V gene are SEHNR and FQNEAQ (reference sequence). CDR3 size: 18 residues. The record originates from a study of blood T cell repertoires in COVID-19. Original data processing: Estimation of nucleated cell counts was performed using reference gene primer amplification. Profiled with immunoSEQ multiplex PCR; TCRdb holds only in-frame clones, not every one. That table gives V, J and clone size, and the DNA gave D and trimming. The sample lists 150,000 to 200,000 clones, 89% occurring once.

The receptor comes from a woman in her thirties or forties with acute COVID-19. The sequencing sample was made of PBMCs or T cells enriched from blood (not recorded which). The V call is TRBV7-9, the J call TRBJ2-3, with 13 bases lining up with TRBD2. Written as DNA, the CDR3 is TGTGCCAGCAGCCCCCGGACTAGCGGGGGAGCTAGCACAGATACGCAGTATTTT. This encodes CASSPRTSGGASTDTQYF.